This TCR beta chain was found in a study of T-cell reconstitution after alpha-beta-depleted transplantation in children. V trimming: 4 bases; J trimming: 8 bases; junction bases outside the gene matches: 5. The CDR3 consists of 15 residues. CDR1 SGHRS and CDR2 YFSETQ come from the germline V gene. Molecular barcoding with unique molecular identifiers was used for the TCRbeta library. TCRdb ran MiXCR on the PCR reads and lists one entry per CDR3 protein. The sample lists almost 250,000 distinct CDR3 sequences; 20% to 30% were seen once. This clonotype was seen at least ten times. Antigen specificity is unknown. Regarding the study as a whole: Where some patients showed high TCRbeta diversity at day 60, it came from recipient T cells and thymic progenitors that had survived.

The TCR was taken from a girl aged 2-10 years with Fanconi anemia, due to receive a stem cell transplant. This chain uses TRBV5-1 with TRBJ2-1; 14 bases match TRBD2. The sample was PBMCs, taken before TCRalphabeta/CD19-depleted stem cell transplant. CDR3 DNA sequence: TGCGCCAGCAGCCCCGGACTAGCGGGAGGCGATGAGCAGTTCTTC. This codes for CASSPGLAGGDEQFF.